A selection of T cell receptor beta chains follows, all from one sample in a study of cytomegalovirus exposure and HLA in healthy donors. Only in-frame clones appear in the TCRdb table, and some are missing; sequencing was by immunoSEQ multiplex PCR. Here the sample spans around 250,000 clones, roughly 91% being singletons. Sequences were obtained from PBMCs. These receptor sequences come from a girl aged 2 to 9 in good health and CMV-seronegative. The CDR3 runs from the conserved cysteine through the conserved F or W. A D gene is named only where the DNA matches it firmly. Where a row states a size, it is once, few, many or the class of an expanded clone; other rows omit it.

>TRBD2|TRBJ2-7|TRBV5-1|.
TGCGCCAGCAGCTACCCGACTAGCGGCAGCTACGAGCAGTACTTC
CASSYPTSGSYEQYF
>.|TRBJ1-5|TRBV7-2|.
TGTGCCAGCAGCCCCGAACCGATGGCGGGGCCCAGGCAGCCCCAGCATTTT
CASSPEPMAGPRQPQHF
>TRBD2|TRBJ2-2|TRBV5-1|.
TGCGCCAGCAGCTTAGCGGGAGGGAACCCCGGGGAGCTGTTTTTT
CASSLAGGNPGELFF
>TRBD1|TRBJ1-5|TRBV15|.
TGTGCCACCAGCAGAGGGACAGGAGATAATCAGCCCCAGCATTTT
CATSRGTGDNQPQHF
>TRBD1|TRBJ1-6|TRBV13|.
TGTGCCAGCAGCGCCGGGACAGATAATTCACCCCTCCACTTT
CASSAGTDNSPLHF
>.|TRBJ2-1|TRBV29-1|.
TGCAGCGCAGAAACAGGATACGAGCAGTTCTTC
CSAETGYEQFF
>.|TRBJ2-1|TRBV7-8|.
TGTGCCAGCAGCCTAGACAGTGAGCAGTTCTTC
CASSLDSEQFF
>TRBD2|TRBJ2-5|TRBV10-3|.
TGTGCCATCAGTGTAACGCAGGGAGGGACTGAGACCCAGTACTTC
CAISVTQGGTETQYF
>.|TRBJ1-4|TRBV28|once
TGTGCCAGCAGTCTACAGAGCTCTGCAACTAATGAAAAACTGTTTTTT
CASSLQSSATNEKLFF
>TRBD2|TRBJ2-1|TRBV6-5|.
TGTGCCAGCAGTATATTAGCGGGAGGGCCAGATGAGCAGTTCTTC
CASSILAGGPDEQFF
>TRBD1|TRBJ2-3|TRBV7-8|.
TGTGCCAGCAGCCTGGGACAGGGATTCACAGATACGCAGTATTTT
CASSLGQGFTDTQYF
>TRBD1|TRBJ2-3|TRBV6-5|.
TGTGCCAGCAGCCAGGGACAGGGTGGGGCAGATACGCAGTATTTT
CASSQGQGGADTQYF
>.|TRBJ1-2|TRBV19|.
TGTGCCAGTAGTGCCGCCGGGACACACCACATTGGGGGCTACACCTTC
CASSAAGTHHIGGYTF
>.|TRBJ2-7|TRBV28|.
TGTGCCAGCAGTTACGGGGGACCCTACGAGCAGTACTTC
CASSYGGPYEQYF
>TRBD1|TRBJ1-2|TRBV7-2|.
TGTGCCAGCAGCTTGACAGGGGGGAACTATGGCTACACCTTC
CASSLTGGNYGYTF
>TRBD1|TRBJ1-5|TRBV7-8|.
TGTGCCAGCAGCCCTTGGACAGGGCGCAATCAGCCCCAGCATTTT
CASSPWTGRNQPQHF
>.|TRBJ2-3|TRBV28|.
TGTGCCAGCAGTTTAAGTTGGGGGGACACAGATACGCAGTATTTT
CASSLSWGDTDTQYF
>TRBD2|TRBJ2-7|TRBV19|.
TGTGCCAGTAGTATGAATGGACTAGCGGGAGGTGGGGTGTACTACGAGCAGTACTTC
CASSMNGLAGGGVYYEQYF
>.|TRBJ1-4|TRBV6-1|.
TGTGCCAGCACCGAGACACCGGCAACTAATGAAAAACTGTTTTTT
CASTETPATNEKLFF
>.|TRBJ1-1|TRBV6-1|.
TGTGCCAGCAGAACCACAGGGAGGAACACTGAAGCTTTCTTT
CASRTTGRNTEAFF
>TRBD2|TRBJ2-7|TRBV10-3|.
TGTGCCAGCGGTAGACTAGCGGGATCCTACGAGCAGTACTTC
CASGRLAGSYEQYF
>TRBD1|TRBJ2-2|TRBV14|once
TGTGCCAGCAGGTGGACAGGGCGGGTATACTCCGGGGAGCTGTTTTTT
CASRWTGRVYSGELFF
>.|TRBJ2-7|TRBV7-9|.
TGTGCCAGCAGCAACGACAGGCCCTACGAGCAGTACTTC
CASSNDRPYEQYF
>.|TRBJ2-7|TRBV10-2|.
TGCGCCAGCAGCGATTTCGGGGGGCCGGACGAGCAGTACTTC
CASSDFGGPDEQYF
>TRBD1|TRBJ2-7|TRBV29-1|few
TGCAGCGTTGGGTCCGGGACAGGGACCTACGAGCAGTACTTC
CSVGSGTGTYEQYF
>.|TRBJ2-7|TRBV10-3|.
TGTGCCATCAGGGGCGGACTCTACGAGCAGTACTTC
CAIRGGLYEQYF
>.|TRBJ1-4|TRBV7-6|.
TGTGCCAGCAGTTCAGAGGGGGCAACTAATGAAAAACTGTTTTTT
CASSSEGATNEKLFF
>TRBD1|TRBJ1-6|TRBV6-1|.
TGTGCCAGCAGTGAAATGTCCGGGACAGTCTATAATTCACCCCTCCACTTT
CASSEMSGTVYNSPLHF
>.|TRBJ2-5|TRBV5-6|.
TGTGCCAGCAGTCGCCAAGAGACCCAGTACTTC
CASSRQETQYF
>TRBD2|TRBJ2-7|TRBV7-9|once
TGTGCCCTCGGGGGGGGCGACGAGCAGTACTTC
CALGGGDEQYF
>.|TRBJ2-3|TRBV7-9|.
TGTGCCAGCAGCTCATCCTACACAGATACGCAGTATTTT
CASSSSYTDTQYF
>.|TRBJ1-5|TRBV10-1|.
TGCGCCAGCGGGGCGAAAGGTCAGCCCCAGCATTTT
CASGAKGQPQHF
>.|TRBJ2-4|TRBV30|.
TGTGCCTGGAGTTGGGGGACAATAGCCAAAAACATTCAGTACTTC
CAWSWGTIAKNIQYF
>.|TRBJ2-7|TRBV7-8|.
TGTGCCAGCAGCTTGGACCCCAGGGGCTTTTTACCCTACGAGCAGTACTTC
CASSLDPRGFLPYEQYF
>TRBD2|TRBJ2-7|TRBV11-2|.
TGTGCCAGCAGCTTTACTAGCGGGAGGGCTACCTACGAGCAGTACTTC
CASSFTSGRATYEQYF
>TRBD1|TRBJ1-5|TRBV6-6|.
TGTGCCAGCAGTCCTGGACAGGGGGGCAATCAGCCCCAGCATTTT
CASSPGQGGNQPQHF
>.|TRBJ2-3|TRBV5-4|.
TGTGCCAGCAGCGGCCCCGCGGCTACAGATACGCAGTATTTT
CASSGPAATDTQYF
>TRBD2|TRBJ2-5|TRBV5-4|once
TGTGCCAGCACCCATCGCGGGGGGGAAGAGACCCAGTACTTC
CASTHRGGEETQYF
>TRBD2|TRBJ2-1|TRBV28|.
TGTGCCAGCAGGACCTGGGCTAGCGGGGGAAATGAGCAGTTCTTC
CASRTWASGGNEQFF
>TRBD2|TRBJ2-1|TRBV25-1|.
TGTGCCAGCAGTGGGGCTAGCGGGGTCTCCTACAATGAGCAGTTCTTC
CASSGASGVSYNEQFF
>TRBD2|TRBJ2-1|TRBV15|.
TGTACCACCAGCAGAGAGGCCTTTGAGAGTTGGGCTAGCGGGAGGACGCTGTTCTTC
CTTSREAFESWASGRTLFF
>TRBD2|TRBJ2-5|TRBV7-9|.
TGTGCCAGCAGTCCGAGAGCGGGAGGAGACCAAGAGACCCAGTACTTC
CASSPRAGGDQETQYF
>TRBD1|TRBJ1-1|TRBV5-1|.
TGCGCCAGCAGCCAAGGGACAGGGATGAACACTGAAGCTTTCTTT
CASSQGTGMNTEAFF
>TRBD1|TRBJ1-6|TRBV10-1|.
TGCGCCAAAGGGACAGTCCTTGATAATTCACCCCTCCACTTT
CAKGTVLDNSPLHF
>.|TRBJ1-1|TRBV20-1|.
TGCAGTGGGGAGGATTCCACTGAAGCTTTCTTT
CSGEDSTEAFF
>TRBD1|TRBJ1-2|TRBV2|.
TGTGCCACCCGGACAGGGGAGGGGTATGGCTACACCTTC
CATRTGEGYGYTF
>TRBD2|TRBJ2-5|TRBV9|once
TGTGCCAGCAGCGTTCGGTGGCTAGCGGGAGGGGAGACCCAGTACTTC
CASSVRWLAGGETQYF
>.|TRBJ1-2|TRBV14|.
TGTGCCAGCAGCCAAGTTGGGGCGGAATATGGCTACACCTTC
CASSQVGAEYGYTF
>TRBD2|TRBJ2-1|TRBV7-9|.
TGTGCCAGCAGCTTCTTTGACCCAGCGGGGGGGTACTACAATGAGCAGTTCTTC
CASSFFDPAGGYYNEQFF